These 14 T cell receptor beta chains were all obtained from the same sample, sequenced in a study of blood T cells in healthy people across ages. Then a second PCR, running about 6 to 12 cycles, was carried out with a sample-barcoded 5' primer and a J-beta primer mix. TCRdb reanalysed the 5' RACE reads using MiXCR and keeps one entry per CDR3 protein. The table has about 590,000 distinct CDR3 sequences, roughly 30% seen once; the top ten hold 15% to 17%. The specimen sequenced was blood. All receptors come from a woman older than 75 in good health.

The chain has TRBV9 and TRBJ2-7; 9 bases are a match to TRBD2. Trimming took 6 bases from V and 2 from J; bases not matched to a gene: 9. The germline CDR1 and CDR2 sequences are SGDLS and YYNGEE. This CDR3 region has 15 residues. CDR3 sequence (DNA): TGTGCCAGCACCCCTGGGGGACTAGCAGCCTACGAGCAGTACTTC. Protein: CASTPGGLAAYEQYF.

In this sample, this clonotype turned up many times. The gene calls are TRBV5-1 and TRBJ2-1; D perhaps matches TRBD1 (6 bases). Germline V lookup: CDR1 SGHRS, CDR2 YFSETQ. V lost 5 bases and J lost 0, with 18 bases in between. This CDR3 has 17 amino acids. The DNA for the CDR3 is TGCGCCAGCAGTACCCGACCCCGAGGGGGCTCCTACAATGAGCAGTTCTTC. Encoded protein: CASSTRPRGGSYNEQFF.

The genes are TRBV20-1 and TRBJ2-5; D is uncertain. Between the trimmed V and J ends, which lost 4 bases and 2 bases, there was a span of 2 bases. The CDR3 loop spans 10 amino acids. CDR1 and CDR2 (germline): DFQATT, SNEGSKA (reference sequence). Written as DNA, the CDR3 is TGCAGTGCTATGCAAGAGACCCAGTACTTC. It codes for CSAMQETQYF.

The sample holds many counts of this clonotype. The gene calls are TRBV20-1 and TRBJ2-5; maybe TRBD2 (5 bases). There are 13 residues in the CDR3. The V and J ends lost 4 bases and 0 bases respectively, with 9 bases between them. In germline, CDR1 is DFQATT, CDR2 SNEGSKA (reference sequence). CDR3 DNA sequence: TGCAGTGCTACAGAGGGCTACCAAGAGACCCAGTACTTC. Protein sequence: CSATEGYQETQYF.

This clonotype showed up just a few times. One base away lies a much larger clone, so this may be a sequencing read error. The gene calls are TRBV10-3 and TRBJ2-5, with D maybe TRBD1 (5 bases). The CDR3 sequence is 13 residues long. With 5 bases removed from V and 11 bases from J, the gap between germline ends came to 18 bases. Germline V gene data show CDR1 as ENHRY and CDR2 as SYGVKD. The CDR3, as DNA: TGTGCCATCAGTCGCAGGGTAGGGAATGAGCAGTACTTC. Translated, it gives CAISRRVGNEQYF.

This clonotype occurred many times. The chain combines TRBV2 with TRBJ2-7; the D gene is possibly TRBD1 (7 bases). The germline V gene encodes CDR1 SNHLY and CDR2 FYNNEI. V gave up 7 bases and J gave up 5 bases, with 24 bases separating them. The CDR3 sequence is 16 residues long. CDR3 in amino acids: CASTFGQAGRGNEQYF. CDR3 nucleotides: TGTGCCAGCACTTTCGGACAGGCCGGCCGGGGGAACGAGCAGTACTTC.

This chain uses TRBV20-1 with TRBJ2-1; D call uncertain. The CDR3 runs to 13 residues. The ends were cut back, 6 bases at V and 6 bases at J, with 15 bases in the middle. Germline V gene lookup returns CDR1 DFQATT and CDR2 SNEGSKA (reference sequence). In DNA form, the CDR3 reads TGCAGTGCCACCCCCTTTTCCGGCAATGAGCAGTTCTTC. Translating it yields CSATPFSGNEQFF.

This clonotype showed up many times. The V gene is TRBV5-8, the J gene TRBJ2-7; tentatively, D is TRBD1 (6 bases). CDR3 length: 16 residues. V was pared by 0 bases and J by 2 bases, with 15 bases between. Germline V gene data show CDR1 as SGHTS and CDR2 as YDEGEE. CDR3 region: CASSLAPGQLTYEQYF. CDR3 DNA: TGTGCCAGCAGCTTGGCCCCGGGACAACTAACCTACGAGCAGTACTTC. The full variable domain, completed using reference TRBV5-8 and TRBJ2-7, is EAGVTQSPTHLIKTRGQQATLRCSPISGHTSVYWYQQALGLGLQFLLWYDEGEERNRGNFPPRFSGRQFPNYSSELNVNALELEDSALYLCASSLAPGQLTYEQYFGPGTRLTVT.

There are a few counts of this clonotype. The chain carries TRBV7-2 and TRBJ2-2; D unclear. The CDR3 runs to 15 residues. The V gene lost 0 bases and the J gene lost 5 bases, with 10 bases spanning the gap. Germline values: CDR1 SGHTA, CDR2 FQGNSA. CDR3 coding DNA: TGTGCCAGCAGCTTAGCGCTCGGGTTGACCGGGGAGCTGTTTTTT. Translated, it gives CASSLALGLTGELFF.

This clonotype was observed many times. The V call is TRBV20-1, the J call TRBJ1-2; no clear D. With 6 bases removed from V and 0 bases from J, the gap between germline ends came to 14 bases. This CDR3 is 14 amino acids long. Per the germline V gene, CDR1 is DFQATT and CDR2 is SNEGSKA (reference sequence). The CDR3 spells CSAPPARANYGYTF. In DNA, the CDR3 is TGCAGTGCCCCGCCGGCTCGGGCTAACTATGGCTACACCTTC.

This clonotype was recorded many times. The chain recombines TRBV12-3 or TRBV12-4 with TRBJ1-1; 8 bases are shared with TRBD1. This CDR3 contains 15 residues. V was clipped by 5 bases and J by 0 bases; unmatched bases: 5. The CDR3 DNA reads as TGTGCCAGCAGTCAAACAGGGGGAATGAACACTGAAGCTTTCTTT. This codes for CASSQTGGMNTEAFF.

This chain connects TRBV14 to TRBJ1-1, with D possibly being TRBD1 (5 bases). The CDR3 consists of 13 residues. The V gene lost 5 bases and the J gene lost 5 bases, with 12 bases spanning the gap. Germline V gene sequence: CDR1 SGHDN, CDR2 FVKESK. CDR3 in DNA: TGTGCCAGCAGCTTTGGGGGTAGAACTGAAGCTTTCTTT. Its protein product is CASSFGGRTEAFF.

This clonotype came up many times. A much more abundant neighbour one base away suggests this may be a read error. This sequence joins TRBV20-1 and TRBJ2-5; D perhaps matches TRBD1 (6 bases). Germline V lookup: CDR1 DFQATT, CDR2 SNEGSKA (reference sequence). The length of the CDR3 is 15 residues. V gave up 0 bases and J gave up 5 bases, with 16 bases separating them. CDR3 nucleotide sequence: TGCAGTGCTAGAGATAGGGCAGGGGACGGGGAGACCCAGTACTTC. Translated, it gives CSARDRAGDGETQYF.

This clonotype has a handful of counts. The chain links TRBV30 to TRBJ1-4; 8 nucleotides match TRBD1. Trimming cost V 5 bases and J 3 bases; bases outside gene matches: 8. The germline V gene encodes CDR1 GTSNPN and CDR2 SVGIG (reference sequence). The CDR3 runs 15 residues. The CDR3 sequence: CAWASGTGPNEKLFF. The CDR3 region has the DNA TGTGCCTGGGCATCCGGGACAGGCCCTAATGAAAAACTGTTTTTT.